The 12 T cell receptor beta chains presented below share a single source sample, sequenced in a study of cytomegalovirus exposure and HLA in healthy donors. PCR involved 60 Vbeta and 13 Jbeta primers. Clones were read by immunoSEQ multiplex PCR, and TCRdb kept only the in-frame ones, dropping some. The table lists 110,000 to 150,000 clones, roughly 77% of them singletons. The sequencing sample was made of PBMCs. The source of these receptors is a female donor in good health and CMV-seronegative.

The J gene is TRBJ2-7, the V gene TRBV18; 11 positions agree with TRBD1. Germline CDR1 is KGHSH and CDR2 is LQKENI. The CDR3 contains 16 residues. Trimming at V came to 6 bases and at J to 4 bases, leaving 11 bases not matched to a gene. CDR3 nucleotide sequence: TGTGCCAGCTCGGGGACAGGGGGTAAGCCGTCTTACGAGCAGTACTTC. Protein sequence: CASSGTGGKPSYEQYF.

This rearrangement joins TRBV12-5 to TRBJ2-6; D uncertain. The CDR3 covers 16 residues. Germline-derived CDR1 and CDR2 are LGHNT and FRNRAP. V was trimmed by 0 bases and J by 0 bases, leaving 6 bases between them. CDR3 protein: CASGLVRSSGANVLTF. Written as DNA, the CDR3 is TGTGCTAGTGGTTTGGTACGTAGCTCTGGGGCCAACGTCCTGACTTTC.

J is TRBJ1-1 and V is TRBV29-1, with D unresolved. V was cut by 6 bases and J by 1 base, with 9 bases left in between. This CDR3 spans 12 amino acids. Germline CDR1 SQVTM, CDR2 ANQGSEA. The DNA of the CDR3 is TGCAGCGTGGTGGAGGGGAACACTGAAGCTTTCTTT. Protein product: CSVVEGNTEAFF.

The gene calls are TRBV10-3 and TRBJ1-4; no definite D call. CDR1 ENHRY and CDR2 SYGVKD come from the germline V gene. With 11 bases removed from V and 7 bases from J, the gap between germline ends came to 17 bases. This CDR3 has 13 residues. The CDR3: CAAGRADVEKLFF. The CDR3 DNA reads TGTGCCGCCGGGCGGGCGGATGTTGAAAAACTGTTTTTT.

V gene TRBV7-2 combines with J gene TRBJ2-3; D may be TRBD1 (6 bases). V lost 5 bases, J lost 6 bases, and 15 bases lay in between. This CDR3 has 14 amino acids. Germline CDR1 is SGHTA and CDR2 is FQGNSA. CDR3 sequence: CASSPLRGRDTQYF. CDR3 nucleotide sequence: TGTGCCAGCAGCCCCCTCAGGGGAAGGGATACGCAGTATTTT.

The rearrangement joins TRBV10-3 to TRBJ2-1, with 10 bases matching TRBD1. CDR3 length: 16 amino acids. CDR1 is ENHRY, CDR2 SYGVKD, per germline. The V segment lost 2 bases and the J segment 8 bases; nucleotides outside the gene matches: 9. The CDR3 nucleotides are TGTGCCATCAGTGAGAGAGGACAGGGGGTAGGAGATGAGCAGTTCTTC. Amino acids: CAISERGQGVGDEQFF.

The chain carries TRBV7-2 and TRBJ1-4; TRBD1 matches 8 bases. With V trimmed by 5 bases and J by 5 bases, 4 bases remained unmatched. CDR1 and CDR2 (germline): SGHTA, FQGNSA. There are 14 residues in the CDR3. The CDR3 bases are TGTGCCAGCAGCCCAGGGGGCGCGAATGAAAAACTGTTTTTT. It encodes CASSPGGANEKLFF.

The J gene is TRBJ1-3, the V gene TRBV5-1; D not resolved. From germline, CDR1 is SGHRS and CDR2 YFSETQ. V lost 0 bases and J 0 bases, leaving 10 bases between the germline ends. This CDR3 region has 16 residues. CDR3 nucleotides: TGCGCCAGCAGCTTGGGAGGCTCCTCCTCTGGAAACACCATATATTTT. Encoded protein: CASSLGGSSSGNTIYF.

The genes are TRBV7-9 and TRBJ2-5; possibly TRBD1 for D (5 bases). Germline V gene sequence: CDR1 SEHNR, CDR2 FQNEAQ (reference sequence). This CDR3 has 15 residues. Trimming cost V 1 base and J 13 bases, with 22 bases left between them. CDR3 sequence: CASSLGVRTPRNWYF. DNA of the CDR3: TGTGCCAGCAGCTTAGGCGTTAGGACACCGCGAAACTGGTACTTC.

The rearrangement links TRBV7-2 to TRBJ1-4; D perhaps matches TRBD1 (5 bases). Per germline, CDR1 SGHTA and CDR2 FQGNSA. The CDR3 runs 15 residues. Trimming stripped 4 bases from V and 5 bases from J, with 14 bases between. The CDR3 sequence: CASSSRQGVNEKLFF. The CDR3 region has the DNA TGTGCCAGCAGCTCCCGGCAGGGCGTCAATGAAAAACTGTTTTTT.

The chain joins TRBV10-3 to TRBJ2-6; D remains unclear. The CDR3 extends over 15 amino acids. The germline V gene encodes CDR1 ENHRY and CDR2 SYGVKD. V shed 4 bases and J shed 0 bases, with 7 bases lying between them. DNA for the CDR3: TGTGCCATCAGTGGGGCAGACTCTGGGGCCAACGTCCTGACTTTC. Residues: CAISGADSGANVLTF.

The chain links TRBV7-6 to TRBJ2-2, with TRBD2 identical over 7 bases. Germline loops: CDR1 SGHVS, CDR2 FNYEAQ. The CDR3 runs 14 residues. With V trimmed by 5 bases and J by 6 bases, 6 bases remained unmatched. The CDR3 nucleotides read TGTGCCAGCAGCCCCCAACGGGGGGCCGGGGAGCTGTTTTTT. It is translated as CASSPQRGAGELFF.